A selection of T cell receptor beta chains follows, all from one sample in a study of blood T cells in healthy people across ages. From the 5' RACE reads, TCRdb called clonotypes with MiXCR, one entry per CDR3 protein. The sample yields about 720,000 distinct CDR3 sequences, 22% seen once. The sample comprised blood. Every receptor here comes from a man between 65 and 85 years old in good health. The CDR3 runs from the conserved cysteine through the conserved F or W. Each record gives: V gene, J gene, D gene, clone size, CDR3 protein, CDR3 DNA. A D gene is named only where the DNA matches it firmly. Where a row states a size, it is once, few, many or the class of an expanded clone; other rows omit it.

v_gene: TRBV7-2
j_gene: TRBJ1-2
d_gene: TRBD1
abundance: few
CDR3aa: CASSITSGTGFGYTF
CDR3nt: TGTGCCAGCAGCATCACTAGCGGGACAGGGTTTGGCTACACCTTC

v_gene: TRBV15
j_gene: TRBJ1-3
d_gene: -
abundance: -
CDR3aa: CATSREAGYSGNTIYF
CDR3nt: TGTGCCACCAGCAGAGAGGCGGGTTACTCTGGAAACACCATATATTTT

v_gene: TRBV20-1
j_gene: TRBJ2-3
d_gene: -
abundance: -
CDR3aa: CSAPDSRRHTQYF
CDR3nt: TGCAGTGCCCCGGACTCACGGAGACATACGCAGTATTTT

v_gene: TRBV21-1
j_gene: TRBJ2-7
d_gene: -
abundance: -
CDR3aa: CASRPHEQYF
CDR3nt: TGTGCCAGCCGGCCCCACGAGCAGTACTTC

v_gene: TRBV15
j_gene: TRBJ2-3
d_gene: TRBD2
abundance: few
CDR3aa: CATSRERGGLTDTQYF
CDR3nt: TGTGCCACCAGCAGAGAGCGCGGGGGGCTCACAGATACGCAGTATTTT

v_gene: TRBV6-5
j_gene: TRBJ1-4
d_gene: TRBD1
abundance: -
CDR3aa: CASKTGMATNEKLFF
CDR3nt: TGTGCCAGCAAGACAGGGATGGCCACTAATGAAAAACTGTTTTTT

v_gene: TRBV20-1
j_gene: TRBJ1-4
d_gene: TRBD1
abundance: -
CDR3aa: CSANPTGRNEKLFF
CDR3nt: TGCAGTGCTAACCCGACAGGGCGGAATGAAAAACTGTTTTTT

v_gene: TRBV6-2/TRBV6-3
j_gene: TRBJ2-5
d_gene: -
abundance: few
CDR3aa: CASTPAGRDQETQYF
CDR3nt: TGTGCCAGCACTCCCGCGGGACGGGACCAAGAGACCCAGTACTTC

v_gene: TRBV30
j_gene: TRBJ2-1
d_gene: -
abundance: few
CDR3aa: CAWSPPLRISYNEQFF
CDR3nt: TGTGCCTGGAGTCCCCCCCTCAGGATCTCCTACAATGAGCAGTTCTTC

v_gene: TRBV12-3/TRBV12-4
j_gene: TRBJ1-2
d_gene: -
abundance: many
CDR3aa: CASSLASSYGYTF
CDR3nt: TGTGCCAGCAGTTTAGCATCCAGCTATGGCTACACCTTC

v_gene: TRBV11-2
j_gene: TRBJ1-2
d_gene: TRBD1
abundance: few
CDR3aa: CASSGTGGWDTF
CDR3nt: TGTGCCAGCAGCGGGACAGGGGGCTGGGACACCTTC

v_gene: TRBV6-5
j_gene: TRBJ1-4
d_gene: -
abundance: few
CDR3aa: CASSEVFLDEKLFF
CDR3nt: TGTGCCAGCAGTGAGGTCTTTTTGGATGAAAAACTGTTTTTT

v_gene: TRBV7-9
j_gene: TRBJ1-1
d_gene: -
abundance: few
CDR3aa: CASSLGPGGNNTEAFF
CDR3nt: TGTGCCAGCAGCTTAGGACCAGGAGGGAATAACACTGAAGCTTTCTTT

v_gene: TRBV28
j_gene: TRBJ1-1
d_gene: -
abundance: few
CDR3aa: CASLPDVNTEAFF
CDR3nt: TGTGCCAGCTTACCGGACGTGAACACTGAAGCTTTCTTT